A selection of T cell receptor beta chains follows, all from one sample in a study of T cell repertoires in cytomegalovirus infection. TCRdb analysed the reads with MiXCR anew, one entry per CDR3 protein. Of some 680,000 distinct CDR3 sequences in the sample, 35% were seen once. The specimen sequenced was PBMCs. Source of these receptors: a human donor in good health (CMV status not recorded). Some clones in this sample may be carry-over from other donors' samples. Both conserved end residues are part of each CDR3. D genes are given only for firm matches. The listing skips clone size in some rows; elsewhere it reads once, few, many or a size class.

d_call j_call v_call clone_size cdr3_aa cdr3_nt
TRBD1 TRBJ2-7 TRBV28 - CASSRARGLYEQYF TGTGCCAGCAGTCGCGCCAGGGGGCTCTACGAGCAGTACTTC
TRBD2 TRBJ2-3 TRBV20-1 few CSAINARREGRKTDTQYF TGCAGTGCCATCAACGCCCGGCGGGAGGGCCGAAAGACGGATACGCAGTATTTT
- TRBJ1-5 TRBV6-6 - CASSYPQGNKPQHF TGTGCCAGCAGTTACCCACAGGGTAATAAGCCCCAGCATTTT
TRBD1 TRBJ1-2 TRBV25-1 - CASIGTGNNYGYTF TGTGCCAGTATAGGGACAGGGAATAACTATGGCTACACCTTC
- TRBJ1-1 TRBV20-1 few CSASPHTEAFF TGCAGTGCTAGCCCCCACACTGAAGCTTTCTTT
- TRBJ1-2 TRBV12-3/TRBV12-4 few CASSLALMDTARRGGYTF TGTGCCAGCAGTTTAGCGCTAATGGACACGGCGCGACGGGGAGGCTACACCTTC
- TRBJ1-2 TRBV27 once CASSLSRPGAYGYTF TGTGCCAGCAGTTTATCGCGGCCCGGGGCGTATGGCTACACCTTC
- TRBJ2-2 TRBV29-1 - CSVEEAGNTGELFF TGCAGCGTTGAAGAAGCAGGGAACACCGGGGAGCTGTTTTTT
- TRBJ2-6 TRBV7-2 many CASSPTSSGANVLTF TGTGCCAGCAGCCCAACCTCCTCTGGGGCCAACGTCCTGACTTTC
- TRBJ1-6 TRBV14 few CASSQAAANSPLHF TGTGCCAGCAGCCAAGCGGCAGCTAATTCACCCCTCCACTTT
- TRBJ1-1 TRBV20-1 few CSAMNSGVAFF TGCAGTGCTATGAACTCAGGGGTGGCTTTCTTT